This paragraph reports one T cell receptor beta chain. Its antigen is undetermined. TCR beta cDNA libraries had unique molecular identifiers. The source material, about 0.9 to 10 million T cells, gave rise to 400,000 to 550,000 cDNA molecules. TCRdb reprocessed the PCR reads with MiXCR, giving one entry per CDR3 protein. The sample lists 650,000 to 850,000 distinct CDR3 sequences, roughly 50% seen once, with 4.9% in the top ten. This entry belongs to a study of post-analysis software for immune sequencing data. The wider study: Multiple sclerosis in the patients followed relapsing-remitting, secondary progressive and progressive-relapsing courses. Study-wide results and limits: TRBV5-6, TRBV5-1 and TRBV20-1 belonged to a set of five TRBV segments that were more frequent in patients than controls. Versus controls, multiple sclerosis patients showed significantly lower diversity (normalized Chao1).

V lost 6 bases, J lost 4 bases, and 15 bases lay in between. The CDR3 is made up of 14 amino acids. The V gene's germline CDR1 is MDHEN and CDR2 SYDVKM. The chain couples TRBV28 to TRBJ1-1; weak D call: TRBD1 (5 bases). The TCR originated in a girl aged 10 to 17 with multiple sclerosis. The sequenced material came from blood. The CDR3 nucleotides read TGTGCCAGCAGCCGAACCCAGGGAGGCACTGAAGCTTTCTTT. It specifies CASSRTQGGTEAFF.